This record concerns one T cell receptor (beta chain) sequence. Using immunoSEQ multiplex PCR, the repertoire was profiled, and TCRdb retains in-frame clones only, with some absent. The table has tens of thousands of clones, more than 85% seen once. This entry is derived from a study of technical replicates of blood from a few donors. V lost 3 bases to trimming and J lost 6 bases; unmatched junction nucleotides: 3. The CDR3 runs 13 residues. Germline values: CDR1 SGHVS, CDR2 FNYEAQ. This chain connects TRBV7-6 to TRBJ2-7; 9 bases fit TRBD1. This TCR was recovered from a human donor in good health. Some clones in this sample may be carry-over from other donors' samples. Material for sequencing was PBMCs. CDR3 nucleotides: TGTGCCAGCAGCTTGGGACAGGGTGCCGAGCAGTACTTC. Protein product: CASSLGQGAEQYF. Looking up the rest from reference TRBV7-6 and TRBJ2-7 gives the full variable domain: GAGVSQSPRYKVTKRGQDVALRCDPISGHVSLYWYRQALGQGPEFLTYFNYEAQQDKSGLPNDRFSAERPEGSISTLTIQRTEQRDSAMYRCASSLGQGAEQYFGPGTRLTVT.